Sequencing of this T cell receptor beta chain was carried out in a study of cytotoxic CD8 clonotypes in ibrutinib-treated CLL. The assay was immunoSEQ multiplex PCR, and TCRdb's table has in-frame clones only and misses some. The sample records 120,000 to 150,000 clones, approximately 80% being singletons. This sequence was found in a human donor with chronic lymphocytic leukemia. Material: PBMCs, obtained after 12 months of ibrutinib treatment.

The CDR3 DNA sequence: TGTGCCACCAGCAGAGAGGCAGGGGGGACGGGCGAGCAGTACTTC. Amino acids: CATSREAGGTGEQYF. The J gene is TRBJ2-7, the V gene TRBV15, with D tentatively TRBD1 (7 bases). This CDR3 comprises 15 residues. Between the trimmed V and J ends, which lost 0 bases and 6 bases, there was a span of 15 bases. Germline lookup yields CDR1 LNHNV and CDR2 YYDKDF (reference sequence).